Listed below are T cell receptor beta chains from one sample, sequenced in a study of memory CD4+ T cells and cytomegalovirus serostatus. Data came from immunoSEQ multiplex PCR; TCRdb stores just in-frame clones and leaves some out. The sample holds about 60,000 clones, over 70% seen once. Sequencing used memory CD4+ T cells from blood. The receptors come from an adult in good health and CMV-seropositive. The conserved cysteine and the conserved F or W are not part of the CDR3 here.

v_call cdr3_aa
TRBV28 ASSFPRTSGHTGELF
TRBV5-1 ASSSEQGAFGETQY
TRBV5-1 ASSLAETGRGGELF
TRBV5-1 ASSPRTAANTEAF
TRBV29-1 SVASTGVQPQH
TRBV4-2 ASSQTPKTAHSYEQY
TRBV27 ASSLGDRGAYEQY
TRBV18 ASSPNSGLISGNTIY
TRBV7-9 ASTQRERGEQF
TRBV6-6 ASSPGGTEAF
TRBV28 ASSLSDYEQY
TRBV10-2 ASIQGTLANTEAF
TRBV13 ASSVRQGGETQY
TRBV29-1 SAAGLLNTEAF
TRBV11-2 ASSLSVKTNYGYT
TRBV28 ASSSTGLAGGYEQY
TRBV11-2 ASSFSGTGGGGYT
TRBV5-1 ASRTGEVDIGYT
TRBV18 ASSANGGGGIYNEQF
TRBV6-1 ASIRAGGNEKLF
TRBV11-3 ASSLGGGRSGANVLT
TRBV18 ASSPLDREGGYT
TRBV5-4 ASSFWGSGQPQH
TRBV7-9 AGSRVDYGYT
TRBV7-2 ASSFGTRVYEQY
TRBV28 ASSVTGSGANVLT
TRBV5-6 ASSLKGVWVTDTQY
TRBV30 AWRRATMGAYGYT
TRBV5-1 ASSLFSGVTDTQY
TRBV18 ASSPTGGSWEQY
TRBV4-3 ASSQGDSGGFDTQY
TRBV7-3 ASSLYGGTTEAF
TRBV5-1 ASSLISGGPETQY
TRBV6-6 ASSYSTVYTEAF
TRBV18 ASSPRERETQY
TRBV27 ASSLDGAGSGTRTQY
TRBV7-9 ASRPQGGMNTEAF
TRBV11-2 ASSLEGLRRSYNEQF
TRBV27 ASSFDIFSEAF
TRBV5-1 ASSRGTGSSNQPQH
TRBV25-1 ASSEFARARYEKLF
TRBV15 ATSRGTSGVTDTQY
TRBV6-1 ASTTGTSALFEQY
TRBV28 ASSWGGGANVLT